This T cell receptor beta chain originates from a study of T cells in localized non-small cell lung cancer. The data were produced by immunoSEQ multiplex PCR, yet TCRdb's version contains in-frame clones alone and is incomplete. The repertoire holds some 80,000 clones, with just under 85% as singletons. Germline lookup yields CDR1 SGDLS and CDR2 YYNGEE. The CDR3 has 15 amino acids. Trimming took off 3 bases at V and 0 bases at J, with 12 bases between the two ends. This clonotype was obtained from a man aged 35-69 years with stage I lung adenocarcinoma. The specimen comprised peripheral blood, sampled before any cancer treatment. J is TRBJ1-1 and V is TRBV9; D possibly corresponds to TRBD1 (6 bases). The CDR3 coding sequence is TGTGCCAGCAGCGCCGAAAGGGGGATGAACACTGAAGCTTTCTTT. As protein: CASSAERGMNTEAFF.